This T cell receptor beta chain comes out of a study of cytomegalovirus exposure and HLA in healthy donors. CDR1 MGHDK and CDR2 SYGVNS come from the germline V gene. V lost 0 bases to trimming and J lost 0 bases, with 12 bases between them. The CDR3 is 17 amino acids. The primer mix had 60 Vbeta and 13 Jbeta primers. Assay: immunoSEQ multiplex PCR; the TCRdb copy retains only in-frame clones and omits some. There are roughly 120,000 clones in the sample; around 82% occur only once, and roughly 3.5% lies in the top ten. The TCR originated in a man between 35 and 55 years old in good health and CMV-seronegative. The sequencing sample was made of PBMCs. The V and J genes are TRBV25-1 and TRBJ2-4; the D gene is possibly TRBD1 (6 bases). The CDR3 spells CASSEYDRRIAKNIQYF. CDR3 DNA: TGTGCCAGCAGTGAATACGACAGGAGGATAGCCAAAAACATTCAGTACTTC.